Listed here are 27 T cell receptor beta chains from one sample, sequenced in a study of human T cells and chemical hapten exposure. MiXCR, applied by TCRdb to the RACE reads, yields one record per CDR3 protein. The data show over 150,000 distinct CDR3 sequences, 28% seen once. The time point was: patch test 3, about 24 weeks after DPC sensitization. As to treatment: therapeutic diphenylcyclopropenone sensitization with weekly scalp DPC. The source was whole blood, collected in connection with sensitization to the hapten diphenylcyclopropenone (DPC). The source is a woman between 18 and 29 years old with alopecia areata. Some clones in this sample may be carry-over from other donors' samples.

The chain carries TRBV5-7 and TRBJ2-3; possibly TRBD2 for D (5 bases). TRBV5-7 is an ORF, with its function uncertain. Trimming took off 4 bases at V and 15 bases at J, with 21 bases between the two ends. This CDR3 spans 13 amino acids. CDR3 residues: CASSRARYVALYF. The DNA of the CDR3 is TGTGCCAGCAGCCGGGCCCGATACGTAGCGTTATATTTT.

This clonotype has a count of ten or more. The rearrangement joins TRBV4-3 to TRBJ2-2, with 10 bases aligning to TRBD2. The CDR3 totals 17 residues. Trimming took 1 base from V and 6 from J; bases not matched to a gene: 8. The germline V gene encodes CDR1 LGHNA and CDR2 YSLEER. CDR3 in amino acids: CASSQAGSGGAPGELFF. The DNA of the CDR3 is TGCGCCAGCAGCCAAGCTGGAAGCGGGGGGGCCCCCGGGGAGCTGTTTTTT.

The CDR3, as DNA: TGTGCCAGCAGTTTGACGCGGCTCAATGAAAAACTGTTTTTT. Translated, it gives CASSLTRLNEKLFF. The chain carries TRBV27 and TRBJ1-4; D is unresolved. V was trimmed by 3 bases and J by 5 bases, leaving 10 bases between them. Germline CDR1 is MNHEY and CDR2 is SMNVEV (reference sequence). There are 14 residues in the CDR3.

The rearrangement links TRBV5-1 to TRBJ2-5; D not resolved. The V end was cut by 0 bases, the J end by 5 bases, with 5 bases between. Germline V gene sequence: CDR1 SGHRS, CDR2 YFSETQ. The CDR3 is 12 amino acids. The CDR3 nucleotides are TGCGCCAGCAGCTTGGCCCGGGAGACCCAGTACTTC. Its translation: CASSLARETQYF.

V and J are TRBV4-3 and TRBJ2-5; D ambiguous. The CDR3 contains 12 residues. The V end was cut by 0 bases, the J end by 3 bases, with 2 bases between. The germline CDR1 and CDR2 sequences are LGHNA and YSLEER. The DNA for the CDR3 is TGCGCCAGCAGCCAAGACGAAGAGACCCAGTACTTC. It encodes CASSQDEETQYF.

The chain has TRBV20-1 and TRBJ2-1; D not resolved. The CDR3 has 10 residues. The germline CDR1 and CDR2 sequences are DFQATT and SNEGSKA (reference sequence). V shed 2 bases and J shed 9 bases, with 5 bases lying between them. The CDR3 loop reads CSARTGEQFF. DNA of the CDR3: TGCAGTGCTAGAACGGGTGAGCAGTTCTTC.

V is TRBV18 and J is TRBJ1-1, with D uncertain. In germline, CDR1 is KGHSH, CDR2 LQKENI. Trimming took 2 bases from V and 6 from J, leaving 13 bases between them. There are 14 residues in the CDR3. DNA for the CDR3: TGTGCCAGCTCACCAATGAGTAGTAGGTCTGAAGCTTTCTTT. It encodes CASSPMSSRSEAFF.

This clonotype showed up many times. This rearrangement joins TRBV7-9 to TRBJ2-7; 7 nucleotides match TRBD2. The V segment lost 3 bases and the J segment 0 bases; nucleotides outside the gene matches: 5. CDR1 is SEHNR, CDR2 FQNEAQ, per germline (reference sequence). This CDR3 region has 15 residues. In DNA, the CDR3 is TGTGCCAGCAGCTTTGGGGGGGGGAGCTCCTACGAGCAGTACTTC. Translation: CASSFGGGSSYEQYF.

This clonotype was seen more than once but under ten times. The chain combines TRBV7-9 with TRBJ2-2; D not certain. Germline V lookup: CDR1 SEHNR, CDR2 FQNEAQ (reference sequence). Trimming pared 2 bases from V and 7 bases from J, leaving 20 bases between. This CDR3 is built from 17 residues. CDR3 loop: CASSLSGISTENGELFF. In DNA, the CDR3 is TGTGCCAGCAGCTTATCCGGTATTTCAACCGAGAACGGGGAGCTGTTTTTT.

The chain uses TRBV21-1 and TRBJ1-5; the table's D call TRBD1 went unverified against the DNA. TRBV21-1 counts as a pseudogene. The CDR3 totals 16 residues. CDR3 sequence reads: CASSIQDDRSNQPQHF. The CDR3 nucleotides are TGTGCCAGCAGCATACAGGATGACAGAAGCAATCAGCCCCAGCATTTT.

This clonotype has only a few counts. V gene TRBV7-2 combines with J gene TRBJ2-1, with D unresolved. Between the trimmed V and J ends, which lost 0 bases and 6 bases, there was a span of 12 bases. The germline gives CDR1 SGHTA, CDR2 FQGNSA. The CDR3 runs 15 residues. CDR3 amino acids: CASSLAFWIGNEQFF. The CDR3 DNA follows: TGTGCCAGCAGCTTAGCATTCTGGATCGGCAATGAGCAGTTCTTC.

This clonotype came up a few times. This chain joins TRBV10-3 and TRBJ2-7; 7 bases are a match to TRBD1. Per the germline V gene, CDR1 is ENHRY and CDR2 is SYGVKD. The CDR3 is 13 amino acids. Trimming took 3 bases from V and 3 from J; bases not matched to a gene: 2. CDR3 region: CAISEGTVYEQYF. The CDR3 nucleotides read TGTGCCATCAGTGAAGGGACAGTCTACGAGCAGTACTTC.

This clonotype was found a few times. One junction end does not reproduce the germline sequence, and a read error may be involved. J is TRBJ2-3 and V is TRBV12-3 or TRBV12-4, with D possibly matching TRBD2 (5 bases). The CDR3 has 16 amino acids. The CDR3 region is CGSGYAGQPSTDTQYF. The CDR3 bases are TGTGGCAGCGGATATGCCGGGCAGCCTAGCACAGATACGCAGTATTTT.

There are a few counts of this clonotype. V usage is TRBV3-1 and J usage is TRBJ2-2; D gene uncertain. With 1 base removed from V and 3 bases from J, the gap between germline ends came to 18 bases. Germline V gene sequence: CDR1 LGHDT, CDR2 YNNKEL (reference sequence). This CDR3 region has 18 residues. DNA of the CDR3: TGTGCCAGCAGCCAAGCGTCGGCCCTCCGAAGTTACACCGGGGAGCTGTTTTTT. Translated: CASSQASALRSYTGELFF.

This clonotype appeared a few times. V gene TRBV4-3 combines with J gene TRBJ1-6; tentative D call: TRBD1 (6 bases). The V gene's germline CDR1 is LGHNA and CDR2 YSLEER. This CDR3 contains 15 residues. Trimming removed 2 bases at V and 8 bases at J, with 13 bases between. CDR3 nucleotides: TGCGCCAGCAGCCAATCAGGGGAGTGGGATTCACCCCTCCACTTT. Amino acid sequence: CASSQSGEWDSPLHF.

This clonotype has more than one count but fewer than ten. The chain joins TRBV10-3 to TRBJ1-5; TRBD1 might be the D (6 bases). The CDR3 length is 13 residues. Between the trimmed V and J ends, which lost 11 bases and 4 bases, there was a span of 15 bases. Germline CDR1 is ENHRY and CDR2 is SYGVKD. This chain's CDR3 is CAVAGDTNQPQHF. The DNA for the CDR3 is TGTGCCGTCGCAGGGGACACTAATCAGCCCCAGCATTTT.

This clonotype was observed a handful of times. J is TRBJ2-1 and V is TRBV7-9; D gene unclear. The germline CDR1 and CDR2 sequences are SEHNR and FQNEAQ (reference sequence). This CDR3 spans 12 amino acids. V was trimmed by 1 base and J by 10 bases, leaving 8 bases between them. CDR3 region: CASSLEEPEQFF. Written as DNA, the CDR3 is TGTGCCAGCAGCTTAGAGGAACCAGAGCAGTTCTTC.

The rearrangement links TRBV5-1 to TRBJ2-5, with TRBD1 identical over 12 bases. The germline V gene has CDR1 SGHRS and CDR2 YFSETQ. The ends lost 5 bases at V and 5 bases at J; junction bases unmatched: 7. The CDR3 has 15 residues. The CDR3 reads CASRGTGGARETQYF. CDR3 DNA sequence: TGCGCCAGCAGGGGGACAGGGGGCGCGCGGGAGACCCAGTACTTC.

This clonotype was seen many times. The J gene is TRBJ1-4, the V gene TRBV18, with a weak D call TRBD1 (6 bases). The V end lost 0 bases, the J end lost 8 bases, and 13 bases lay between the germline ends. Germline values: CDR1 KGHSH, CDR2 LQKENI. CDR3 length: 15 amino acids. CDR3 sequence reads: CASSPPAGAGEKLFF. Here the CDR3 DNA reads TGTGCCAGCTCACCACCGGCGGGGGCTGGGGAAAAACTGTTTTTT.

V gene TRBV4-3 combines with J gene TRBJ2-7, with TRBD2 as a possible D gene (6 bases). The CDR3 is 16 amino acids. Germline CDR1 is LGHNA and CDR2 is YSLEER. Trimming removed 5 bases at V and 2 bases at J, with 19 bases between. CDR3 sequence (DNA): TGCGCCAGCAGCGCCTCCCTCGCGGGGCCCACCTACGAGCAGTACTTC. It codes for CASSASLAGPTYEQYF.

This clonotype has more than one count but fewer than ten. CDR3 in DNA: TGCGCCAGCAGCGACAATCCTAGCTCCTATAATTCACCCCTCCACTTT. Protein: CASSDNPSSYNSPLHF. The chain employs TRBV4-3 and TRBJ1-6; D unclear. CDR3 size: 16 residues. The V end lost 5 bases, the J end lost 0 bases, and 11 bases lay between the germline ends. CDR1 is LGHNA and CDR2 is YSLEER in the germline V gene.

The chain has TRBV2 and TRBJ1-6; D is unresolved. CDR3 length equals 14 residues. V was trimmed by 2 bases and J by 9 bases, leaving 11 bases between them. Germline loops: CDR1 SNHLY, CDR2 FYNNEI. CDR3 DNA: TGTGCCAGCAGTGAAAAACGGGGAGCTTCACCCCTCCACTTT. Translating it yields CASSEKRGASPLHF.

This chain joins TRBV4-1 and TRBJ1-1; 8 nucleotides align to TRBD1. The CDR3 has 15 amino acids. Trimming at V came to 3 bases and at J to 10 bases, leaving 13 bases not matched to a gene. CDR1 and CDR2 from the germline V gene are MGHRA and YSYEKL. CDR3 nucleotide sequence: TGCGCCAGCAGCCACCATAGCCGCGACAGGGGCCGAGCTTTCTTT. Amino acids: CASSHHSRDRGRAFF.

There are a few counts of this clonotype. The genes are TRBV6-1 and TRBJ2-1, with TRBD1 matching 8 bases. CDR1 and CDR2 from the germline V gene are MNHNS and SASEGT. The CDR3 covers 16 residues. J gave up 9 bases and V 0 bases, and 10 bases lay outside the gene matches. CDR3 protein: CASSEAPRGRWGEQFF. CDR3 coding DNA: TGTGCCAGCAGTGAAGCCCCCAGGGGGCGCTGGGGTGAGCAGTTCTTC.

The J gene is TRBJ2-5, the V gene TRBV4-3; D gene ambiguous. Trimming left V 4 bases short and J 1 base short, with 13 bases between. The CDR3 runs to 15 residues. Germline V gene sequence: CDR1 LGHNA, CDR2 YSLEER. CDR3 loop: CASSRMTEGQETQYF. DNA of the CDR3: TGCGCCAGCAGCCGCATGACGGAAGGCCAAGAGACCCAGTACTTC.

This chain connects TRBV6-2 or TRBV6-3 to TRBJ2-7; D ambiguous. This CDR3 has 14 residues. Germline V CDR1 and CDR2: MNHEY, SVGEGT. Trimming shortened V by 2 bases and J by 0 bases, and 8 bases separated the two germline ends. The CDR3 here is CASSYVVSSYEQYF. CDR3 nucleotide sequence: TGTGCCAGCAGTTACGTGGTGAGCTCCTACGAGCAGTACTTC.

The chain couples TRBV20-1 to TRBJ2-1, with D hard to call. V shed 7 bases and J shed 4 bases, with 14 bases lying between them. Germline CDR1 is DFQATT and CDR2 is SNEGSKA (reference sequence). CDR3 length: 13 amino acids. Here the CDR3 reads CSGWRSTYNEQFF. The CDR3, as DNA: TGCAGTGGGTGGAGATCGACTTACAATGAGCAGTTCTTC.